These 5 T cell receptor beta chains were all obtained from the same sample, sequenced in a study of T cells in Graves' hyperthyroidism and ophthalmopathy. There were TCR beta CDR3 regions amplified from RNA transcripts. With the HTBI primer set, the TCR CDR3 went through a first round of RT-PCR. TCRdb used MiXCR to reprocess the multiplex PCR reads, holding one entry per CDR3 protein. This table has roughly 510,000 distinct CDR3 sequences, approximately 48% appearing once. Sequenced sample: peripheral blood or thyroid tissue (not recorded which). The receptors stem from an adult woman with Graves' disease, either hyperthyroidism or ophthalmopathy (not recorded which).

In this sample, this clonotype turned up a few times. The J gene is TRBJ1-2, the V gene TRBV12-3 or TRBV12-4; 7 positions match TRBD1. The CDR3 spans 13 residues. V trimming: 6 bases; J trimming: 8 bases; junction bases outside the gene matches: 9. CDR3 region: CASSPTGNGGYTF. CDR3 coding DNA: TGTGCCAGCAGCCCGACAGGGAACGGCGGCTACACCTTC.

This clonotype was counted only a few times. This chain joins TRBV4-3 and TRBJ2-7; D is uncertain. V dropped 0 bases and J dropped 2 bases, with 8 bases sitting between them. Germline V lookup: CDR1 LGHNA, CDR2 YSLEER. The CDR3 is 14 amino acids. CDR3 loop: CASSQEWFTYEQYF. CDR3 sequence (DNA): TGCGCCAGCAGCCAAGAATGGTTCACCTACGAGCAGTACTTC.

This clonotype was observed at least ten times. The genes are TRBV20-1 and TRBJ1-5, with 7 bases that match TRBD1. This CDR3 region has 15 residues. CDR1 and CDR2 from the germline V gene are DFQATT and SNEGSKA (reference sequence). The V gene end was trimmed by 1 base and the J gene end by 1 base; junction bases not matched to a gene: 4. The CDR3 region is CSARAQGGSNQPQHF. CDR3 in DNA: TGCAGTGCTAGAGCCCAGGGGGGGAGCAATCAGCCCCAGCATTTT.

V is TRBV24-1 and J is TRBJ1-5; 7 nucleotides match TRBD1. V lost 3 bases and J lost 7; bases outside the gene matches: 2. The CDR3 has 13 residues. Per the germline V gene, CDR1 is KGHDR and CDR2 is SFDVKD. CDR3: CATSDRGHQPQHF. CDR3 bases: TGTGCCACCAGTGATAGGGGGCACCAGCCCCAGCATTTT.

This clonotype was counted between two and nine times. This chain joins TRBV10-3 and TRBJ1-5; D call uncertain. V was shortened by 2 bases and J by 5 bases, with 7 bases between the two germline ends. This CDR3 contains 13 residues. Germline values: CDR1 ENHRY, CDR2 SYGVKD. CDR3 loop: CAISEGYDQPQHF. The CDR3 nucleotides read TGTGCCATCAGTGAGGGTTACGATCAGCCCCAGCATTTT.